The 3 T cell receptor beta chains below all came from one sample that was sequenced in a study of vaccination effects on CD4 cells after COVID-19. Their specific antigens are unknown. Sequencing used immunoSEQ multiplex PCR; TCRdb keeps in-frame clones, though not all of them. The data show around 29,000 clones, more than 65% seen once. Using viral peptide pools, the ViraFEST assay grew out antigen-specific CD4+ T cells prior to sequencing. The authors isolated CD4+ T cells after ten to eleven days of culture. Subjects were given two BNT162b2 or mRNA-1273 vaccine doses. Sequenced here: CD4+ T cells from PBMCs cultured with HCoV-NL63 spike peptides, sampled after COVID-19 vaccination. These receptor sequences come from a human donor who received a COVID-19 vaccine.

This chain connects TRBV5-6 to TRBJ1-1; no definite D call. V lost 3 bases and J lost 12, with 15 bases in between. Germline V gene sequence: CDR1 SGHDT, CDR2 YYEEEE. This CDR3 has 12 residues. CDR3 sequence reads: CASSSGPLVPFF. DNA for the CDR3: TGTGCCAGCAGCTCAGGACCACTGGTTCCTTTCTTT.

This chain uses TRBV5-1 with TRBJ2-6, with D hard to call. From germline, CDR1 is SGHRS and CDR2 YFSETQ. With 3 bases removed from V and 1 base from J, the gap between germline ends came to 8 bases. The CDR3 extends over 15 amino acids. Here the CDR3 DNA reads TGCGCCAGCAGCTCGAGTGGGTCTGGGGCCAACGTCCTGACTTTC. This translates into CASSSSGSGANVLTF. The whole variable domain, filled in from reference TRBV5-1 and TRBJ2-6, reads KAGVTQTPRYLIKTRGQQVTLSCSPISGHRSVSWYQQTPGQGLQFLFEYFSETQRNKGNFPGRFSGRQFSNSRSEMNVSTLELGDSALYLCASSSSGSGANVLTFGAGSRLTVL.

This chain uses TRBV5-1 with TRBJ1-3; D is unclear. The V end was cut by 0 bases, the J end by 0 bases, with 7 bases between. CDR3 length: 15 residues. Per the germline V gene, CDR1 is SGHRS and CDR2 is YFSETQ. CDR3 sequence: CASSLGTGSGNTIYF. Here the CDR3 DNA reads TGCGCCAGCAGCTTGGGGACCGGCTCTGGAAACACCATATATTTT.